A single sample is the source of the 27 T cell receptor beta chains below, sequenced in a study of blood T cell repertoires in COVID-19. Assay used: immunoSEQ multiplex PCR; TCRdb lists only in-frame clones, some missing. The sample has some 240,000 clones, around 83% seen once. The specimen was PBMCs or T cells enriched from blood (not recorded which). These receptors all come from a woman aged 45 to 65 who had been exposed to COVID-19.

The rearrangement links TRBV3-1 (or the pseudogene TRBV3-2) to TRBJ1-2; unclear D gene. Germline lookup yields CDR1 LGHDT and CDR2 YNNKEL (reference sequence). The germline V and J ends were trimmed by 4 bases and 0 bases, with 12 bases remaining between them. The CDR3 runs 15 residues. The CDR3 sequence: CASSPEGRANYGYTF. As DNA, the CDR3 is TGTGCCAGCAGCCCTGAGGGAAGAGCTAACTATGGCTACACCTTC.

This chain links TRBV2 with TRBJ1-2; D is possibly TRBD1 (6 bases). The CDR3 covers 15 residues. Trimming pared 8 bases from V and 8 bases from J, leaving 24 bases between. Looked up from germline, CDR1 is SNHLY and CDR2 is FYNNEI. CDR3 protein: CASCKGTPLRGGYTF. CDR3 bases: TGTGCCAGCTGCAAAGGGACGCCACTCAGGGGAGGCTACACCTTC.

CDR3: CASSPLSQGVTEAFF. CDR3 in DNA: TGTGCCAGCAGCCCCCTCTCACAGGGAGTGACTGAAGCTTTCTTT. The chain combines TRBV9 with TRBJ1-1; the D gene is possibly TRBD1 (6 bases). The CDR3 extends over 15 amino acids. V was trimmed by 4 bases and J by 5 bases, leaving 18 bases between them. Germline V gene data show CDR1 as SGDLS and CDR2 as YYNGEE.

This sequence joins TRBV5-4 and TRBJ2-3; a possible D gene is TRBD1 (6 bases). Germline CDR1 is SGHNT and CDR2 is YYREEE (reference sequence). V was clipped by 5 bases and J by 2 bases, with 12 bases between them. The CDR3 is 14 residues long. CDR3 nucleotide sequence: TGTGCCAGCAGACCGGGACACCACACAGATACGCAGTATTTT. As protein: CASRPGHHTDTQYF.

This clone was detected once. This chain joins TRBV11-3 and TRBJ2-3, with TRBD2 as a possible D gene (7 bases). The CDR3 spans 19 residues. Germline V gives CDR1 SGHNT, CDR2 YENEEA. Trimming cost V 5 bases and J 4 bases, with 28 bases left between them. CDR3 coding DNA: TGTGCCAGCAGCGGCCGACTGAGCGGGATAGGAGGGGGGGCAGATACGCAGTATTTT. It is translated as CASSGRLSGIGGGADTQYF.

The chain combines TRBV4-3 with TRBJ2-1, with 12 bases aligning to TRBD2. J lost 5 bases, V lost 2 bases, and 1 base had no gene match. Per the germline V gene, CDR1 is LGHNA and CDR2 is YSLEER. The CDR3 is made up of 15 amino acids. The CDR3 DNA sequence: TGCGCCAGCAGCCAACTAGCGGGGGGGAACAATGAGCAGTTCTTC. It encodes CASSQLAGGNNEQFF.

The chain is built from TRBV9 and TRBJ2-3, with D maybe TRBD1 (5 bases). This CDR3 is 14 amino acids long. CDR1 and CDR2 (germline): SGDLS, YYNGEE. V lost 2 bases to trimming and J lost 1 base, with 8 bases between them. The CDR3 DNA reads as TGTGCCAGCAGCGTGGGGCACGGCACAGATACGCAGTATTTT. It encodes CASSVGHGTDTQYF. Variable domain in full (rest from reference TRBV9 and TRBJ2-3): DSGVTQTPKHLITATGQRVTLRCSPRSGDLSVYWYQQSLDQGLQFLIQYYNGEERAKGNILERFSAQQFPDLHSELNLSSLELGDSALYFCASSVGHGTDTQYFGPGTRLTVL.

V and J are TRBV5-1 and TRBJ1-1; D not resolved. The CDR3 runs to 11 residues. Germline-derived CDR1 and CDR2 are SGHRS and YFSETQ. V was clipped by 3 bases and J by 5 bases, with 5 bases between them. CDR3 sequence: CASSSFTEAFF. The CDR3 DNA reads TGCGCCAGCAGCTCCTTTACTGAAGCTTTCTTT. The whole variable domain, filled in from reference TRBV5-1 and TRBJ1-1, reads KAGVTQTPRYLIKTRGQQVTLSCSPISGHRSVSWYQQTPGQGLQFLFEYFSETQRNKGNFPGRFSGRQFSNSRSEMNVSTLELGDSALYLCASSSFTEAFFGQGTRLTVV.

The chain couples TRBV4-1 to TRBJ2-3, with 9 bases that match TRBD2. In germline, CDR1 is MGHRA, CDR2 YSYEKL. The CDR3 loop spans 16 amino acids. V lost 2 bases to trimming and J lost 1 base; unmatched junction nucleotides: 4. CDR3 loop: CASSQLPSGGTDTQYF. In DNA form, the CDR3 reads TGCGCCAGCAGCCAACTTCCTAGCGGGGGCACAGATACGCAGTATTTT.

The rearrangement uses TRBV19 and TRBJ2-3; TRBD2 might be the D (6 bases). This CDR3 comprises 15 residues. V lost 5 bases to trimming and J lost 3 bases, with 15 bases between them. CDR1 LNHDA and CDR2 SQIVND come from the germline V gene (reference sequence). DNA for the CDR3: TGTGCCAGTAGTCCCAGACTAGGAGAGACAGATACGCAGTATTTT. The encoded protein is CASSPRLGETDTQYF. Variable domain in full (rest from reference TRBV19 and TRBJ2-3): DGGITQSPKYLFRKEGQNVTLSCEQNLNHDAMYWYRQDPGQGLRLIYYSQIVNDFQKGDIAEGYSVSREKKESFPLTVTSAQKNPTAFYLCASSPRLGETDTQYFGPGTRLTVL.

In nucleotides, the CDR3 is TGTGCCAGCACACGATACGGGACAGGATCAGATACGCAGTATTTT. Amino acids: CASTRYGTGSDTQYF. The rearrangement uses TRBV7-9 and TRBJ2-3; 8 bases line up with TRBD1. Germline CDR1 SEHNR, CDR2 FQNEAQ (reference sequence). The CDR3 is 15 amino acids. Trimming removed 7 bases from V and 4 bases from J; junction bases left unmatched: 10.

This clone came up many times. V gene TRBV2 combines with J gene TRBJ1-6, with D perhaps TRBD1 (5 bases). With 3 bases removed from V and 2 bases from J, the gap between germline ends came to 8 bases. Per germline, CDR1 SNHLY and CDR2 FYNNEI. The CDR3 totals 15 residues. DNA of the CDR3: TGTGCCAGCAGTGACGGGGGGACCTATAATTCACCCCTCCACTTT. Translation: CASSDGGTYNSPLHF.

The chain joins TRBV7-2 to TRBJ2-1, with 13 nucleotides matching TRBD2. The CDR3 runs to 16 residues. Germline V CDR1 and CDR2: SGHTA, FQGNSA. V shed 1 base and J 5 bases; nucleotides not matched to a gene: 2. CDR3 DNA sequence: TGTGCCAGCAGCTTAGGACTAGCGGGGGGACACAATGAGCAGTTCTTC. Protein sequence: CASSLGLAGGHNEQFF.

The rearrangement joins TRBV5-6 to TRBJ1-4; D ambiguous. The CDR3 length is 13 residues. The germline V gene has CDR1 SGHDT and CDR2 YYEEEE. The ends were cut back, 3 bases at V and 8 bases at J, with 11 bases in the middle. The CDR3 here is CASSWSEVEKLFF. Written as DNA, the CDR3 is TGTGCCAGCAGCTGGAGCGAAGTAGAAAAACTGTTTTTT.

The chain combines TRBV6-2 or TRBV6-3 with TRBJ1-6, with a possible D match to TRBD1 (5 bases). Deletions cut 5 bases from V and 9 bases from J, with 5 bases between. Germline V gives CDR1 MNHEY, CDR2 SVGEGT. This CDR3 is built from 11 residues. The CDR3 region is CASSDSSPLHF. The CDR3 nucleotides read TGTGCCAGCAGTGACAGTTCACCCCTCCACTTT.

The V and J genes are TRBV5-6 and TRBJ1-2, with D uncertain. The CDR3 extends over 15 amino acids. Germline CDR1 reads SGHDT; CDR2 reads YYEEEE. V lost 4 bases, J lost 5 bases, and 18 bases lay in between. The chain's CDR3 is CASSPDGREGYGYTF. CDR3 in DNA: TGTGCCAGCAGCCCGGATGGTAGGGAGGGTTATGGCTACACCTTC.

This chain uses TRBV21-1 with TRBJ1-1. TRBV21-1 is a documented pseudogene. The CDR3 has 13 residues. The CDR3 region is CASSKGSEGEAFF. For the CDR3, the DNA is TGTGCCAGCAGCAAGGGGTCGGAGGGAGAAGCTTTCTTT.

The chain joins TRBV6-1 to TRBJ1-2; 7 nucleotides agree with TRBD1. Germline V gives CDR1 MNHNS, CDR2 SASEGT. V lost 4 bases to trimming and J lost 4 bases; unmatched junction nucleotides: 12. The CDR3 is made up of 16 amino acids. CDR3 DNA: TGTGCCAGCAGTGCGAGCCCCCAGACAGGGACCTATGGCTACACCTTC. This sequence encodes CASSASPQTGTYGYTF.

The rearrangement uses TRBV11-2 and TRBJ2-1, with 8 bases that match TRBD2. Germline V gene data show CDR1 as SGHAT and CDR2 as FQNNGV. The CDR3 loop spans 17 amino acids. V trimming: 2 bases; J trimming: 5 bases; junction bases outside the gene matches: 11. In DNA, the CDR3 is TGTGCCAGCAGCTTATTGGTGATCCGGGGGGGCCACAATGAGCAGTTCTTC. Translation: CASSLLVIRGGHNEQFF.

The rearrangement uses TRBV5-1 and TRBJ1-1; D is unclear. Germline V gene lookup returns CDR1 SGHRS and CDR2 YFSETQ. The V gene lost 4 bases and the J gene lost 1 base, with 11 bases spanning the gap. This CDR3 has 14 amino acids. In DNA, the CDR3 is TGCGCCAGCAGCCCCGTTCTCTGGAACACTGAAGCTTTCTTT. Its protein is CASSPVLWNTEAFF.

The gene calls are TRBV6-5 and TRBJ2-5; no definite D call. The ends were cut back, 10 bases at V and 3 bases at J, with 18 bases in the middle. The CDR3 totals 14 residues. Germline-derived CDR1 and CDR2 are MNHEY and SVGAGI. As DNA, the CDR3 is TGTGCCACGTCGTTCTCCCGCGCCAAAGAGACCCAGTACTTC. Protein product: CATSFSRAKETQYF.

The chain combines TRBV29-1 with TRBJ1-1; TRBD1 aligns across 10 bases. Germline trimming cut 8 bases from V and 1 base from J; bases unmatched to any gene: 7. Per germline, CDR1 SQVTM and CDR2 ANQGSEA. The CDR3 is 14 residues long. The CDR3 coding sequence is TGCAGCTACGGGACAGGGGCTAGGAACACTGAAGCTTTCTTT. Protein product: CSYGTGARNTEAFF.

J is TRBJ1-2 and V is TRBV7-9, with D maybe TRBD1 (5 bases). Germline V gene lookup returns CDR1 SEHNR and CDR2 FQNEAQ (reference sequence). The CDR3 length is 14 residues. Trimming stripped 1 base from V and 4 bases from J, with 10 bases between. DNA for the CDR3: TGTGCCAGCAGCTTAGGGGGCAATACCTATGGCTACACCTTC. Its protein product is CASSLGGNTYGYTF.

The J gene is TRBJ1-2, the V gene TRBV29-1, with D possibly matching TRBD1 (5 bases). Trimming took 3 bases from V and 5 from J, leaving 10 bases between them. CDR1 and CDR2 from the germline V gene are SQVTM and ANQGSEA. The length of the CDR3 is 12 residues. CDR3 DNA sequence: TGCAGCGTTGAGGGGCAGTTATATGGCTACACCTTC. It translates to CSVEGQLYGYTF. Full variable domain (outside the CDR3, taken from reference TRBV29-1 and TRBJ1-2): SAVISQKPSRDICQRGTSLTIQCQVDSQVTMMFWYRQQPGQSLTLIATANQGSEATYESGFVIDKFPISRPNLTFSTLTVSNMSPEDSSIYLCSVEGQLYGYTFGSGTRLTVV.

The V and J genes are TRBV19 and TRBJ1-1; a possible D gene is TRBD1 (5 bases). This CDR3 spans 13 amino acids. Deletions cut 9 bases from V and 0 bases from J, with 11 bases between. Germline V lookup: CDR1 LNHDA, CDR2 SQIVND (reference sequence). The CDR3 DNA sequence: TGTGCCAGCGCGGGGGGAGTGAACACTGAAGCTTTCTTT. Protein product: CASAGGVNTEAFF.

The V and J genes are TRBV5-5 and TRBJ1-1, with TRBD1 matching 10 bases. Germline CDR1 and CDR2: SGHKS and YYEKEE (reference sequence). This CDR3 has 14 residues. With 1 base clipped from V and 10 bases from J, the junction kept 7 bases outside the gene matches. As DNA, the CDR3 is TGTGCCAGCAGCTTGTTTGAGGGACAGGGGAGAGCTTTCTTT. It translates to CASSLFEGQGRAFF.

CDR3 coding DNA: TGCGCCAGCAGCCAAGATCGGGGGGAAGAGACCCAGTACTTC. As protein: CASSQDRGEETQYF. The chain has TRBV4-3 and TRBJ2-5, with TRBD2 matching over 7 bases. The junction had 1 base not matched to a gene; V was cut back by 0 bases and J by 3 bases. CDR1 and CDR2 from the germline V gene are LGHNA and YSLEER. The CDR3 sequence is 14 residues long.